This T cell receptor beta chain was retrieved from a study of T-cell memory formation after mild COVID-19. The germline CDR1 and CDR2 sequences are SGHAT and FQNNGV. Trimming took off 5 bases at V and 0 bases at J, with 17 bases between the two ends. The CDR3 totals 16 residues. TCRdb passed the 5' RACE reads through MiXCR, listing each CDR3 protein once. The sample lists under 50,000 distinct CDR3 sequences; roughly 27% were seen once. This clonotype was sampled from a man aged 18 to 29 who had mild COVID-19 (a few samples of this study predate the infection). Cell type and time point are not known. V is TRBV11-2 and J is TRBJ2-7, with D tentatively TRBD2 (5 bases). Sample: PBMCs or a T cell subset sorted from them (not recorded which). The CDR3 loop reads CASSPKVRDSSYEQYF. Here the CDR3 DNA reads TGTGCCAGCAGCCCCAAAGTGAGGGATAGCTCCTACGAGCAGTACTTC.